The subject of this entry is one T cell receptor beta chain. How the authors handled the data: Nucleated cell counts were estimated from reference gene primer amplification. Using immunoSEQ multiplex PCR, the repertoire was profiled, and TCRdb retains in-frame clones only, with some absent. The V and J calls and clone size were taken over from that table, and D and trimming were inferred from the DNA. The sample includes 85,000 to 100,000 clones, 70% to 90% of them seen just once. While infection was still active, Seattle patients were enrolled and then followed longitudinally. The data derive from a study of blood T cell repertoires in COVID-19. As for the study in general: Sources were T cells, B-cell-depleted T cells, or PBMCs; the material itself was cDNA or gDNA.

Germline assignment: CDR1 MNHEY and CDR2 SMNVEV (reference sequence). Germline trimming cut 5 bases from V and 3 bases from J; bases unmatched to any gene: 10. This CDR3 region has 18 residues. The sequence derives from a man aged 45 to 65 with COVID-19, enrolled during active disease. The chain is built from TRBV27 and TRBJ2-1; 13 bases are a match to TRBD2. Source material: peripheral blood. CDR3 DNA: TGTGCCAGCAGTACGGGACTAGCGGGGACCTACGACTACAATGAGCAGTTCTTC. Protein: CASSTGLAGTYDYNEQFF.